This T cell receptor beta chain was profiled in a study of T cell changes during pregnancy in multiple sclerosis. Germline CDR1 is MNHNS and CDR2 is SASEGT. Losses at the gene ends were 2 bases for V and 5 bases for J; bases not matched to a gene: 8. The CDR3 sequence is 15 residues long. Measured with immunoSEQ multiplex PCR; TCRdb has only the in-frame clones, and not every one. The sample yields 20,000 to 30,000 clones, roughly 90% seen once. The sample was CD8+ T cells from peripheral blood mononuclear cells, taken in the third trimester of pregnancy. The genes are TRBV6-1 and TRBJ2-7; 8 bases fit TRBD1. This clonotype originated in a female donor in good health, enrolled as a control in a pregnancy study. The DNA of the CDR3 is TGTGCCAGCAGTGAAATCCGGACAGGGAACCACGAGCAGTACTTC. It yields the protein CASSEIRTGNHEQYF.